This T cell receptor beta chain was documented in a study of human T cells and chemical hapten exposure. The CDR3 runs to 15 residues. The germline V gene has CDR1 MNHEY and CDR2 SVGEGT. With 4 bases clipped from V and 8 bases from J, the junction kept 6 bases outside the gene matches. From the RACE reads, TCRdb called clonotypes with MiXCR, one entry per CDR3 protein. The sample lists 380,000 or so distinct CDR3 sequences, roughly 4.8% occurring once. Ten or more counts support this clonotype. Its antigen is still unknown. The sample's time point: patch test 1, 2 weeks after DPC sensitization. The treatment here: therapeutic diphenylcyclopropenone sensitization with weekly scalp DPC. Study results and caveats: Versus controls, significantly more large CDR3 similarity clusters arose from expanded TCRs.

The sample in question was whole blood, obtained in connection with sensitization to the hapten diphenylcyclopropenone (DPC). The genes are TRBV6-2 or TRBV6-3 and TRBJ2-3, with 13 nucleotides matching TRBD2. The TCR was taken from a woman aged 50 to 60 with alopecia areata. Some clones in this sample may be carry-over from other donors' samples. For the CDR3, the DNA is TGTGCCAGCAGTTTCGGACTAGCGGGAGTTGTTACGCAGTATTTT. Translation gives CASSFGLAGVVTQYF.